Listed below are T cell receptor beta chains from one sample, sequenced in a study of blood T cell repertoires in COVID-19. Assay: immunoSEQ multiplex PCR; the TCRdb copy retains only in-frame clones and omits some. The table shows some 330,000 clones, with 86% occurring only once. Sequencing was performed on PBMCs or T cells enriched from blood (not recorded which). The receptors originated from a man aged 25 to 40 who had recovered from COVID-19. Both conserved end residues are part of each CDR3. A D gene is named only where the DNA matches it firmly. Some rows mark clone size as missing; the rest say once, few, many or name a class of expanded clone.

clone size: NA; J gene: TRBJ2-7; V gene: TRBV12-3/TRBV12-4; D gene: NA; CDR3 DNA: TGTGCCAGCAGTTTATCTCACGAGCAGTACTTC; CDR3 protein: CASSLSHEQYF
clone size: once; J gene: TRBJ1-1; V gene: TRBV5-1; D gene: NA; CDR3 DNA: TGCGCCAGCAGCTTGGGCGTGTCGGGGAACACTGAAGCTTTCTTT; CDR3 protein: CASSLGVSGNTEAFF
clone size: NA; J gene: TRBJ2-7; V gene: TRBV5-6; D gene: TRBD1; CDR3 DNA: TGTGCCAGCAGCTTGGGGACAGGGTACCGCGAGCAGTACTTC; CDR3 protein: CASSLGTGYREQYF
clone size: NA; J gene: TRBJ1-1; V gene: TRBV19; D gene: NA; CDR3 DNA: TGTGCCAGTATGGGACTGGTGAACACTGAAGCTTTCTTT; CDR3 protein: CASMGLVNTEAFF
clone size: NA; J gene: TRBJ1-4; V gene: TRBV9; D gene: NA; CDR3 DNA: TGTGCCAGCAGCCCTCGACAGAATACTAATGAAAAACTGTTTTTT; CDR3 protein: CASSPRQNTNEKLFF
clone size: NA; J gene: TRBJ2-7; V gene: TRBV28; D gene: TRBD1; CDR3 DNA: TGTGCCAGCAGTACGACCTTCGACAGGGCCTACGAGCAGTACTTC; CDR3 protein: CASSTTFDRAYEQYF
clone size: NA; J gene: TRBJ1-5; V gene: TRBV10-3; D gene: NA; CDR3 DNA: TGTGCCATCAGTGAGTCTGAAGTGGGCAGGTATAGCAATCAGCCCCAGCATTTT; CDR3 protein: CAISESEVGRYSNQPQHF
clone size: NA; J gene: TRBJ2-1; V gene: TRBV6-1; D gene: TRBD2; CDR3 DNA: TGTGCCAGCAGTGAGATGCGGGGGGTTTGGGAGCAGTTCTTC; CDR3 protein: CASSEMRGVWEQFF
clone size: NA; J gene: TRBJ1-5; V gene: TRBV28; D gene: NA; CDR3 DNA: TGTGCCAGCAGCTTGTTGACAGCTTTTAGCAATCAGCCCCAGCATTTT; CDR3 protein: CASSLLTAFSNQPQHF
clone size: NA; J gene: TRBJ1-1; V gene: TRBV5-1; D gene: NA; CDR3 DNA: TGCGCCAGCAGCTTGACACAGTCTGAAGCTTTCTTT; CDR3 protein: CASSLTQSEAFF
clone size: NA; J gene: TRBJ1-2; V gene: TRBV19; D gene: NA; CDR3 DNA: TGTGCCAGTAGTATATCTCTAACAGGCACATATGGCTACACCTTC; CDR3 protein: CASSISLTGTYGYTF
clone size: NA; J gene: TRBJ2-3; V gene: TRBV9; D gene: NA; CDR3 DNA: TGTGCCAGCAGCGTAGCTAACAGGGCCGCAGATACGCAGTATTTT; CDR3 protein: CASSVANRAADTQYF
clone size: NA; J gene: TRBJ1-2; V gene: TRBV6-2/TRBV6-3; D gene: NA; CDR3 DNA: TGTGCCAGCAGTTACACTACTAACACCTATGGCTACACCTTC; CDR3 protein: CASSYTTNTYGYTF
clone size: NA; J gene: TRBJ2-2; V gene: TRBV28; D gene: TRBD2; CDR3 DNA: TGTGCCGGGACGGGGGGGGCTAACACCGGGGAGCTGTTTTTT; CDR3 protein: CAGTGGANTGELFF
clone size: few; J gene: TRBJ1-1; V gene: TRBV5-1; D gene: TRBD1; CDR3 DNA: TGCGCCAGCAGCATGGCACAGGGGGAAGCTTTCTTT; CDR3 protein: CASSMAQGEAFF
clone size: NA; J gene: TRBJ1-5; V gene: TRBV19; D gene: NA; CDR3 DNA: TGTGCCAGTAGTATGTCCAGAAGCAATCAGCCCCAGCATTTT; CDR3 protein: CASSMSRSNQPQHF
clone size: NA; J gene: TRBJ1-2; V gene: TRBV3-1/TRBV3-2; D gene: TRBD1; CDR3 DNA: TGTGCCAGCAGCCAGGGACAGGGAATCGGTGGCTACACCTTC; CDR3 protein: CASSQGQGIGGYTF
clone size: NA; J gene: TRBJ2-7; V gene: TRBV6-5; D gene: NA; CDR3 DNA: TGTGCCAGCAGGCCGGGTTTTACAAGCTCCTACGAGCAGTACTTC; CDR3 protein: CASRPGFTSSYEQYF
clone size: NA; J gene: TRBJ1-1; V gene: TRBV11-3; D gene: NA; CDR3 DNA: TGTGCCAGCAGCTTAGAAGCGGGTGCGGGCAGTATCGAATCTTGGTCTGAAGCTTTCTTT; CDR3 protein: CASSLEAGAGSIESWSEAFF
clone size: NA; J gene: TRBJ2-3; V gene: TRBV10-3; D gene: TRBD1; CDR3 DNA: TGTGCCATCAGTGAGCCGCGGACAGGGGGCGGCACAGATACGCAGTATTTT; CDR3 protein: CAISEPRTGGGTDTQYF
clone size: few; J gene: TRBJ2-3; V gene: TRBV12-1; D gene: NA; CDR3 DNA: TGTGCCAGCAGCTTTGATTCCCGCGCCAGGGGTACGCAGTATTTT; CDR3 protein: CASSFDSRARGTQYF
clone size: NA; J gene: TRBJ2-5; V gene: TRBV2; D gene: NA; CDR3 DNA: TGTGCCAGCATCCAGCAGGGTGGAGAGACCCAGTACTTC; CDR3 protein: CASIQQGGETQYF
clone size: NA; J gene: TRBJ2-7; V gene: TRBV19; D gene: NA; CDR3 DNA: TGTGCCAGTAGGGGCAGGGACGAGCAGTACTTC; CDR3 protein: CASRGRDEQYF
clone size: NA; J gene: TRBJ1-2; V gene: TRBV19; D gene: NA; CDR3 DNA: TGTGCCAGTAGTATGCAGGCCGGAGGGTATGGCTACACCTTC; CDR3 protein: CASSMQAGGYGYTF
clone size: NA; J gene: TRBJ1-1; V gene: TRBV18; D gene: TRBD1; CDR3 DNA: TGTGCCAGCTCCCTCGGGACAGGGGGAAAGGAGACTGAAGCTTTCTTT; CDR3 protein: CASSLGTGGKETEAFF
clone size: NA; J gene: TRBJ1-6; V gene: TRBV5-1; D gene: NA; CDR3 DNA: TGCGCCAGCAGCGGAGGACAGATAAGCTCCTATAATTCACCCCTCCACTTT; CDR3 protein: CASSGGQISSYNSPLHF